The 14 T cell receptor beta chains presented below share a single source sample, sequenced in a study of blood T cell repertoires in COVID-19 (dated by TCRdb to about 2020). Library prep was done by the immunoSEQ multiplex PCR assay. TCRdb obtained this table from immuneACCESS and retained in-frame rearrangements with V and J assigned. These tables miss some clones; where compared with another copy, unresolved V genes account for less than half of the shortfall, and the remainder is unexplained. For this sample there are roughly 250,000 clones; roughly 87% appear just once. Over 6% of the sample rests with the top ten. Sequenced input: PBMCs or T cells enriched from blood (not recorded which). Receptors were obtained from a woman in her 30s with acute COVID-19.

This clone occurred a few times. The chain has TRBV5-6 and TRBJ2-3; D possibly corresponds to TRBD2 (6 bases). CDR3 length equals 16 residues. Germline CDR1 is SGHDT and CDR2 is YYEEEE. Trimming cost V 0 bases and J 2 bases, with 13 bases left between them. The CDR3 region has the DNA TGTGCCAGCAGCTTGGCCGGTAGCGGATACACAGATACGCAGTATTTT. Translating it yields CASSLAGSGYTDTQYF.

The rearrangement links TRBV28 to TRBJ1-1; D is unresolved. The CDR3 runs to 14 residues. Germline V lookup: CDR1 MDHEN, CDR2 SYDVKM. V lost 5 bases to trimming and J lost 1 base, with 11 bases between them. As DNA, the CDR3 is TGTGCCAGCAGTCCCCGGGTTTGGAACACTGAAGCTTTCTTT. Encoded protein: CASSPRVWNTEAFF.

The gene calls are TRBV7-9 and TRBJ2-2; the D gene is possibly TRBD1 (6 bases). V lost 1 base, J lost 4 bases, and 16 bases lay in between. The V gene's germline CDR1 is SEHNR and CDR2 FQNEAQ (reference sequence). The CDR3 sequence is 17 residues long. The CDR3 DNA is TGTGCCAGCAGCTTAGTAGATCCGACAGGCCCCACCGGGGAGCTGTTTTTT. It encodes CASSLVDPTGPTGELFF.

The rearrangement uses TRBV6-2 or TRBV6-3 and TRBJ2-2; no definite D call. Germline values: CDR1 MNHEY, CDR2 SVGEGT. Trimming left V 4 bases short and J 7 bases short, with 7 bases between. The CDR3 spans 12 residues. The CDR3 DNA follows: TGTGCCAGCAGTTCCGCAGTCGGGGAGCTGTTTTTT. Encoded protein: CASSSAVGELFF.

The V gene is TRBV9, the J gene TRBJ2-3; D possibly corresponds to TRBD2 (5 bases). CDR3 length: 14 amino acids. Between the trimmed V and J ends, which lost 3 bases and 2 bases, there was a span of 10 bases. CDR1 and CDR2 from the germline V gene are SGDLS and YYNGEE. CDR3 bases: TGTGCCAGCAGCGCGGACTTGATCACAGATACGCAGTATTTT. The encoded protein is CASSADLITDTQYF.

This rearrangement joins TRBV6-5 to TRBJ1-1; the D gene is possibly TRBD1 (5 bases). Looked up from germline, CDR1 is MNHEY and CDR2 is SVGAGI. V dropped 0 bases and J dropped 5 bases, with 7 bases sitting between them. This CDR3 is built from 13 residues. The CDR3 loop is CASSYSGVTEAFF. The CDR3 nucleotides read TGTGCCAGCAGTTACTCAGGGGTTACTGAAGCTTTCTTT.

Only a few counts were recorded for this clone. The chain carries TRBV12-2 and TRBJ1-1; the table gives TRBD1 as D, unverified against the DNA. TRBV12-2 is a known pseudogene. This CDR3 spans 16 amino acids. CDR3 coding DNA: TGTGCAAGTCGCTTCGGCAGGGGAGATATGAACACTGAAGCTTTCTTT. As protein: CASRFGRGDMNTEAFF.

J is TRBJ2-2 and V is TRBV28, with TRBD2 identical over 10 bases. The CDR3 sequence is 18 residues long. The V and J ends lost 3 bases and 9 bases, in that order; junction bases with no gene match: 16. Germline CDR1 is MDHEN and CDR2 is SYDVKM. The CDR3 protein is CASSFPGKSGRADRELFF. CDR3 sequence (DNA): TGTGCCAGCAGTTTTCCAGGGAAAAGCGGGAGGGCCGATCGGGAGCTGTTTTTT.

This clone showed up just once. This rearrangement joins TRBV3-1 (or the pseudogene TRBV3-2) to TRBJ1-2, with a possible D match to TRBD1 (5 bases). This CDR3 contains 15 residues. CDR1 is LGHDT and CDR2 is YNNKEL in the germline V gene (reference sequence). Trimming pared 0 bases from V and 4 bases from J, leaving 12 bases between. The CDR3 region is CASSQEGRRGYGYTF. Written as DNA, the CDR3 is TGTGCCAGCAGCCAAGAAGGAAGGAGGGGCTATGGCTACACCTTC.

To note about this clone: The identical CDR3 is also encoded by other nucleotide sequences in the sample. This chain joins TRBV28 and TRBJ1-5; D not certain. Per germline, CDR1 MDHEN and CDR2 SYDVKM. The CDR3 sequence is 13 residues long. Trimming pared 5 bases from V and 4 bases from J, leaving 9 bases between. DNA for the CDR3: TGTGCCAGCAGTGATCGGGGAAATCAGCCCCAGCATTTT. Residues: CASSDRGNQPQHF.

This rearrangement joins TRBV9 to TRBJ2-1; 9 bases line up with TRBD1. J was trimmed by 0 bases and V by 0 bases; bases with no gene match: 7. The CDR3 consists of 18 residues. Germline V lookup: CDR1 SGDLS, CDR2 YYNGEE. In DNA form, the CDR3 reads TGTGCCAGCAGCGTAGGAGGACAGGGGATACCCTCCTACAATGAGCAGTTCTTC. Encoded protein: CASSVGGQGIPSYNEQFF.

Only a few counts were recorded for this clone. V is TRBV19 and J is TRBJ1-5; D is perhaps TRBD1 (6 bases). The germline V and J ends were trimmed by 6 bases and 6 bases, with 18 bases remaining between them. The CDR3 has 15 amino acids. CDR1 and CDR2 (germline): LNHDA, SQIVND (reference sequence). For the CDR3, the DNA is TGTGCCAGTAGGGTCCCGGGGGGCCAAGGTCAGCCCCAGCATTTT. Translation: CASRVPGGQGQPQHF.

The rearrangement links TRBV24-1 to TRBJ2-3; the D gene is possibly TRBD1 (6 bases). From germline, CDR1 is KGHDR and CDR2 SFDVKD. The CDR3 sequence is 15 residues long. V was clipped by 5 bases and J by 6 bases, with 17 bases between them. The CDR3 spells CATSGVGAWRDTQYF. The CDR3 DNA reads TGTGCCACCAGTGGGGTGGGGGCCTGGCGGGATACGCAGTATTTT.

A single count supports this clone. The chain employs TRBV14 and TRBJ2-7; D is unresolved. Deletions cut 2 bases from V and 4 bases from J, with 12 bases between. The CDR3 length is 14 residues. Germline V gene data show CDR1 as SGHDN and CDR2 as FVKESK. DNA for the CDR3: TGTGCCAGCAGCCAAAGCGACGAGTGGTACGAGCAGTACTTC. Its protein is CASSQSDEWYEQYF.